Each of the 9 T cell receptor beta chains below was sequenced from the same sample in a study of identical twins. Each CDR3 protein gets one entry after TCRdb re-called the 5' RACE reads with MiXCR. This sample has about 480,000 distinct CDR3 sequences, with approximately 15% found just once. Another study also made use of these data, one on yellow fever vaccine responses in identical twins.

Sequenced sample: CD4+ T cells sorted from blood. The receptors stem from a young woman in good health.

This clonotype was observed a few times. The chain has TRBV6-2 or TRBV6-3 and TRBJ2-1, with 9 bases identical to TRBD2. The length of the CDR3 is 15 residues. Germline trimming cut 4 bases from V and 10 bases from J; bases unmatched to any gene: 11. CDR1 and CDR2 from the germline V gene are MNHEY and SVGEGT. In DNA, the CDR3 is TGTGCCAGCAGTTCCGGCTTAGCGGGGGCATCGGAGCAGTTCTTC. Amino acids: CASSSGLAGASEQFF.

The chain joins TRBV7-3 to TRBJ2-3, with D tentatively TRBD2 (7 bases). Germline loops: CDR1 SGHTA, CDR2 FQGTGA. The CDR3 extends over 13 amino acids. V was shortened by 8 bases and J by 5 bases, with 14 bases between the two germline ends. DNA for the CDR3: TGTGCCAGCGGCTGGGGGGGCCAAGATACGCAGTATTTT. This gives the protein CASGWGGQDTQYF.

The chain carries TRBV3-1 and TRBJ1-1, with D perhaps TRBD1 (5 bases). Germline V gives CDR1 LGHDT, CDR2 YNNKEL (reference sequence). Trimming removed 0 bases from V and 8 bases from J, with 16 bases in between. The CDR3 extends over 15 amino acids. CDR3 sequence: CASSQDNSGWTEAFF. CDR3 sequence (DNA): TGTGCCAGCAGCCAAGATAATTCGGGGTGGACAGAAGCTTTCTTT.

V gene TRBV14 combines with J gene TRBJ1-6; no firm D call. Trimming stripped 4 bases from V and 5 bases from J, with 9 bases between. This CDR3 is built from 14 residues. Germline V CDR1 and CDR2: SGHDN, FVKESK. The chain's CDR3 is CASSPRRNNSPLHF. In nucleotides, the CDR3 is TGTGCCAGCAGCCCCAGACGGAATAATTCACCCCTCCACTTT.

CDR3 in amino acids: CATSTRDGTGQEKLFF. CDR3 bases: TGTGCCACCAGCACCAGAGACGGGACAGGGCAAGAAAAACTGTTTTTT. The V gene is TRBV24-1, the J gene TRBJ1-4, with 9 nucleotides matching TRBD1. Germline CDR1 and CDR2: KGHDR and SFDVKD. Trimming at V came to 7 bases and at J to 8 bases, leaving 13 bases not matched to a gene. There are 16 residues in the CDR3.

The gene calls are TRBV6-1 and TRBJ2-5, with 14 bases matching TRBD2. CDR1 and CDR2 (germline): MNHNS, SASEGT. The V gene end was trimmed by 3 bases and the J gene end by 2 bases; junction bases not matched to a gene: 5. This CDR3 has 17 residues. CDR3 amino acids: CASSDGTSGGAQETQYF. CDR3 nucleotide sequence: TGTGCCAGCAGTGACGGGACTAGCGGGGGAGCGCAAGAGACCCAGTACTTC.

The chain links TRBV10-2 to TRBJ2-5; no reliable D call. CDR1 WSHSY and CDR2 SAAADI come from the germline V gene. This CDR3 is 13 amino acids long. V was clipped by 1 base and J by 2 bases, with 5 bases between them. In DNA, the CDR3 is TGCGCCAGCAGTGAGTGGCAGCAAGAGACCCAGTACTTC. Encoded protein: CASSEWQQETQYF.

This sequence joins TRBV10-3 and TRBJ2-7; D perhaps matches TRBD2 (6 bases). In germline, CDR1 is ENHRY, CDR2 SYGVKD. The V end lost 6 bases, the J end lost 2 bases, and 8 bases lay between the germline ends. The CDR3 loop spans 12 amino acids. This CDR3 reads CAIRGGTYEQYF. The CDR3 DNA follows: TGTGCCATCAGGGGCGGGACCTACGAGCAGTACTTC.

This sequence joins TRBV7-2 and TRBJ1-5; 7 bases are a match to TRBD1. Germline CDR1 SGHTA, CDR2 FQGNSA. V gave up 1 base and J gave up 4 bases; unmatched junction bases: 7. CDR3 length: 16 amino acids. CDR3 in amino acids: CASSLGQGVSNQPQHF. As DNA, the CDR3 is TGTGCCAGCAGCTTAGGGCAGGGGGTCTCGAATCAGCCCCAGCATTTT.